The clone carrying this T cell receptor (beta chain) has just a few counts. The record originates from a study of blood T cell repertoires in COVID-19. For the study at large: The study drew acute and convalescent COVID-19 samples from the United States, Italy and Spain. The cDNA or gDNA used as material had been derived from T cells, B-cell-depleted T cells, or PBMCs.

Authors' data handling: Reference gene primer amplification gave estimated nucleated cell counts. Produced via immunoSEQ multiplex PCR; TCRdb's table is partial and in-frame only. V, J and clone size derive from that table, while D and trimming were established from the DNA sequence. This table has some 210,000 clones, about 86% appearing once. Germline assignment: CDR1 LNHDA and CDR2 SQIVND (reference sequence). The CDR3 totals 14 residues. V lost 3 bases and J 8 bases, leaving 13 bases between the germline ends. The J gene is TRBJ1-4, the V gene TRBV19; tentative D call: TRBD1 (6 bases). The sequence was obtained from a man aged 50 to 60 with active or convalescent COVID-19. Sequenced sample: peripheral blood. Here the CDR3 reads CASSMAGVNEKLFF. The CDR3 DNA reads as TGTGCCAGTAGTATGGCAGGGGTTAACGAAAAACTGTTTTTT. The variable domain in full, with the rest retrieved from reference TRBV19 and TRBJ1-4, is DGGITQSPKYLFRKEGQNVTLSCEQNLNHDAMYWYRQDPGQGLRLIYYSQIVNDFQKGDIAEGYSVSREKKESFPLTVTSAQKNPTAFYLCASSMAGVNEKLFFGSGTQLSVL.